This TCR beta chain was sequenced for a study of TIL therapy for anti-PD-1-resistant metastatic lung cancer. Study information: Tumors carried a median about 1.5 non-synonymous mutations per megabase.

Sequencing used immunoSEQ v3. Sequencing depth was about 2 million read pairs for survey level, roughly 5-6 million for deep. TCRdb's copy holds only in-frame clones and misses some; the assay was immunoSEQ multiplex PCR. Of 50,000 or so clones in the sample, around 80% are singletons; the top ten hold 4% to 5.5%. Study results and caveats: Infused TIL clonotypes partially replaced the baseline blood repertoire, then decayed over months.

Regarding time point: pre-treatment sample, taken before nivolumab and TIL therapy. Patients were adults with stage 4 NSCLC. For this clone: Its specificity is not known.

The CDR3 runs 15 residues. V gave up 1 base and J gave up 0 bases; unmatched junction bases: 2. Germline CDR1 is SGHVS and CDR2 is FQNEAQ. This chain uses TRBV7-8 with TRBJ1-1; 7 bases agree with TRBD1. The TCR sequence derives from a woman aged 30 to 85 with non-small cell lung cancer. Sequenced here: blood, sampled at baseline. The CDR3 is CASSLGGTVNTEAFF. The CDR3 DNA reads TGTGCCAGCAGCTTAGGCGGGACAGTGAACACTGAAGCTTTCTTT.